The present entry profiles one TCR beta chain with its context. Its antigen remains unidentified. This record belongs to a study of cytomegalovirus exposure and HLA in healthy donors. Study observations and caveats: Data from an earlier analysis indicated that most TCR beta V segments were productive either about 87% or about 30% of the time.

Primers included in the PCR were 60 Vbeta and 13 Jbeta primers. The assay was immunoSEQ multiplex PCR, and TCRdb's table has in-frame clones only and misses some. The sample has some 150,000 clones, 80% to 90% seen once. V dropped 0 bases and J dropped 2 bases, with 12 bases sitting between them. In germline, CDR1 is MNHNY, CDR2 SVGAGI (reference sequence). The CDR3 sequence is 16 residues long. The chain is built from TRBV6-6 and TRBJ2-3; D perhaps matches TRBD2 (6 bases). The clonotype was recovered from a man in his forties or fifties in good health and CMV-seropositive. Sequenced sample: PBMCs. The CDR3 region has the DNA TGTGCCAGCAGTTACTCGGGACTCCTGAACACAGATACGCAGTATTTT. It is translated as CASSYSGLLNTDTQYF.